The 17 T cell receptor beta chains below were found in one sample sequenced in a study of CD8 T cells in ankylosing spondylitis. TCRdb independently ran MiXCR on the 5' RACE reads; one entry per CDR3 protein. The sample consists of roughly 250,000 distinct CDR3 sequences, approximately 9% of them appearing once. Specimen: blood, either unsorted or a sorted T cell fraction (not recorded which). The origin of the receptors is a male donor with ankylosing spondylitis or in good health (not recorded which).

The table lists this clonotype with a few counts. The rearrangement joins TRBV12-3 or TRBV12-4 to TRBJ1-1; D may be TRBD1 (5 bases). Trimming took off 4 bases at V and 3 bases at J, with 18 bases between the two ends. The length of the CDR3 is 16 residues. The CDR3 reads CASSSGPLTVDTEAFF. The DNA for the CDR3 is TGTGCCAGCAGTTCGGGACCCCTGACGGTGGACACTGAAGCTTTCTTT.

This clonotype has at least ten counts. The chain has TRBV29-1 and TRBJ2-7; 7 bases agree with TRBD2. CDR1 is SQVTM, CDR2 ANQGSEA, per germline. This CDR3 contains 14 residues. The junction had 13 bases not matched to a gene; V was cut back by 6 bases and J by 5 bases. DNA for the CDR3: TGCAGCGTGGGAGCGGGACCCTTTGGCAACGAGCAGTACTTC. It encodes CSVGAGPFGNEQYF.

This clonotype was recorded at least ten times. This chain links TRBV29-1 with TRBJ2-1; TRBD2 matches 9 bases. Germline lookup yields CDR1 SQVTM and CDR2 ANQGSEA. V lost 4 bases to trimming and J lost 0 bases; unmatched junction nucleotides: 7. This CDR3 has 16 residues. This CDR3 reads CSVGPTSGLSYNEQFF. CDR3 DNA sequence: TGCAGCGTTGGGCCGACTAGCGGACTCTCCTACAATGAGCAGTTCTTC.

This clonotype appeared many times. CDR3 in DNA: TGTGCCAGCAGCTTAGCAGGCCTAGCCCCCTACAATGAGCAGTTCTTC. It translates to CASSLAGLAPYNEQFF. The rearrangement joins TRBV7-2 to TRBJ2-1; TRBD2 might be the D (5 bases). V lost 0 bases to trimming and J lost 2 bases, with 11 bases between them. The germline V gene encodes CDR1 SGHTA and CDR2 FQGNSA. This CDR3 is built from 16 residues. Full variable domain (rest looked up from reference TRBV7-2 and TRBJ2-1): GAGVSQSPSNKVTEKGKDVELRCDPISGHTALYWYRQSLGQGLEFLIYFQGNSAPDKSGLPSDRFSAERTGGSVSTLTIQRTQQEDSAVYLCASSLAGLAPYNEQFFGPGTRLTVL.

This clonotype has ten or more counts. The CDR3 DNA reads TGTGCCAGCTTGACGACTAGACGAGGCGAGCAGTACTTC. Amino acid sequence: CASLTTRRGEQYF. The V and J genes are TRBV6-1 and TRBJ2-7, with TRBD2 as a possible D gene (6 bases). This CDR3 is built from 13 residues. Germline CDR1 and CDR2: MNHNS and SASEGT. The V gene lost 8 bases and the J gene lost 6 bases, with 17 bases spanning the gap.

This clonotype was seen only a few times. This chain joins TRBV6-1 and TRBJ2-5; TRBD2 agrees at 7 bases. With V trimmed by 4 bases and J by 4 bases, 3 bases remained unmatched. The germline CDR1 and CDR2 sequences are MNHNS and SASEGT. The CDR3 is 13 residues long. CDR3 amino acids: CASSASGRETQYF. As DNA, the CDR3 is TGTGCCAGCAGTGCTAGCGGAAGAGAGACCCAGTACTTC.

This clonotype was seen at least ten times. The chain recombines TRBV7-2 with TRBJ1-2; D is unresolved. The CDR3 has 12 residues. The germline gives CDR1 SGHTA, CDR2 FQGNSA. The V gene lost 1 base and the J gene lost 10 bases, with 10 bases spanning the gap. The CDR3 here is CASSLVLGIYTF. The DNA of the CDR3 is TGTGCCAGCAGCTTAGTATTGGGAATCTACACCTTC.

This clonotype occurred many times. The V gene is TRBV15, the J gene TRBJ1-4; 11 bases fit TRBD1. From germline, CDR1 is LNHNV and CDR2 YYDKDF (reference sequence). Losses at the gene ends were 1 base for V and 8 bases for J; bases not matched to a gene: 6. The length of the CDR3 is 16 residues. The CDR3, as DNA: TGTGCCACCAGCAGAGGGACAGGGGGCATCGAAGAAAAACTGTTTTTT. Translated: CATSRGTGGIEEKLFF. The entire variable domain, with the rest obtained from reference TRBV15 and TRBJ1-4, is as follows: DAMVIQNPRYQVTQFGKPVTLSCSQTLNHNVMYWYQQKSSQAPKLLFHYYDKDFNNEADTPDNFQSRRPNTSFCFLDIRSPGLGDTAMYLCATSRGTGGIEEKLFFGSGTQLSVL.

This clonotype has ten or more counts. This sequence joins TRBV29-1 and TRBJ1-1, with D hard to call. Trimming pared 7 bases from V and 1 base from J, leaving 10 bases between. The CDR3 sequence is 12 residues long. Germline CDR1 and CDR2: SQVTM and ANQGSEA. In DNA, the CDR3 is TGCAGCGCACTCCGGCAGAACACTGAAGCTTTCTTT. This sequence encodes CSALRQNTEAFF.

This clonotype was detected ten times or more. The chain combines TRBV20-1 with TRBJ2-1; tentative D call: TRBD2 (5 bases). The germline V gene has CDR1 DFQATT and CDR2 SNEGSKA (reference sequence). The germline V and J ends were trimmed by 3 bases and 12 bases, with 18 bases remaining between them. The CDR3 is 13 amino acids. CDR3 sequence reads: CSARIALDRGQFF. The CDR3, as DNA: TGCAGTGCTAGGATCGCGCTAGACCGGGGGCAGTTCTTC.

This chain joins TRBV7-9 and TRBJ2-1; 8 bases align to TRBD1. The V gene end was trimmed by 4 bases and the J gene end by 6 bases; junction bases not matched to a gene: 14. CDR1 is SEHNR and CDR2 is FQNEAQ in the germline V gene (reference sequence). The CDR3 has 17 residues. The CDR3 coding sequence is TGTGCCAGCAGCTCACCATCCCCGGGACAGGCATCCAATGAGCAGTTCTTC. Translation: CASSSPSPGQASNEQFF. Looking up the rest from reference TRBV7-9 and TRBJ2-1 gives the full variable domain: DTGVSQNPRHKITKRGQNVTFRCDPISEHNRLYWYRQTLGQGPEFLTYFQNEAQLEKSRLLSDRFSAERPKGSFSTLEIQRTEQGDSAMYLCASSSPSPGQASNEQFFGPGTRLTVL.

The sample holds a few counts of this clonotype. The chain couples TRBV6-2 or TRBV6-3 to TRBJ1-1, with 7 nucleotides matching TRBD1. This CDR3 region has 13 residues. Germline V gene lookup returns CDR1 MNHEY and CDR2 SVGEGT. V gave up 6 bases and J gave up 6 bases; unmatched junction bases: 7. The CDR3 is CASSDQGVAEAFF. The DNA for the CDR3 is TGTGCCAGCAGCGATCAGGGGGTAGCTGAAGCTTTCTTT.

This clonotype was counted many times. The CDR3 nucleotides are TGCAGTGCTAGAGAGGGTTTCGGCAATCAGCCCCAGCATTTT. Residues: CSAREGFGNQPQHF. The chain couples TRBV20-1 to TRBJ1-5; D is unresolved. V lost 0 bases and J 2 bases, leaving 8 bases between the germline ends. The CDR3 runs 14 residues. The germline CDR1 and CDR2 sequences are DFQATT and SNEGSKA (reference sequence).

The CDR3 is CATSPGPPMDGYTF. The CDR3 DNA sequence: TGTGCCACCAGCCCTGGGCCACCGATGGACGGCTACACCTTC. This sequence joins TRBV24-1 and TRBJ1-2; D gene ambiguous. Trimming removed 7 bases from V and 8 bases from J, with 19 bases in between. This CDR3 is built from 14 residues. The germline V gene has CDR1 KGHDR and CDR2 SFDVKD.

This clonotype was counted at least ten times. This chain joins TRBV6-2 or TRBV6-3 and TRBJ2-7; 7 nucleotides match TRBD1. The V segment lost 4 bases and the J segment 4 bases; nucleotides outside the gene matches: 4. CDR1 is MNHEY, CDR2 SVGEGT, per germline. This CDR3 region has 13 residues. The CDR3 DNA sequence: TGTGCCAGCAGTTTCGACAGGGTGTACGAGCAGTACTTC. This codes for CASSFDRVYEQYF.

This clonotype appeared many times. The chain couples TRBV20-1 to TRBJ1-1; D unresolved. Trimming removed 3 bases from V and 4 bases from J, with 12 bases in between. The CDR3 contains 13 residues. The germline V gene encodes CDR1 DFQATT and CDR2 SNEGSKA (reference sequence). This CDR3 reads CSASRSGGTEAFF. The CDR3 nucleotides read TGCAGTGCTAGCCGCTCTGGAGGCACTGAAGCTTTCTTT.

This clonotype was seen a handful of times. The chain combines TRBV2 with TRBJ1-1; 8 nucleotides line up with TRBD1. The CDR3 is 15 amino acids. V gave up 9 bases and J gave up 3 bases; unmatched junction bases: 12. The V gene's germline CDR1 is SNHLY and CDR2 FYNNEI. Here the CDR3 reads CARVPRDRPYTEAFF. In DNA form, the CDR3 reads TGTGCCAGGGTCCCCCGGGACAGGCCTTACACTGAAGCTTTCTTT.